A single sample is the source of the 8 T cell receptor beta chains below, sequenced in a study of CD8+ T cells in alopecia areata. RNA was extracted and reverse transcribed into cDNA as the sequencing template. The table came from immunoSEQ multiplex PCR; TCRdb's copy has only in-frame clones and leaves some out. The repertoire holds about 120,000 clones, with about half as singletons. This sample's treatment: oral pan-JAK inhibitor, 5-10 mg twice daily. This specimen was CD4+ T cells sorted from blood, taken at week 4, from a patient treated with tofacitinib. The receptors shown here come from a human donor with alopecia areata.

The CDR3 DNA sequence: TGTGCCAGCAGTCCTCGGTTTGGAGGCTACAATGAGCAGTTCTTC. This sequence encodes CASSPRFGGYNEQFF. The genes are TRBV6-6 and TRBJ2-1; possible D gene TRBD2, 5 bases. V was shortened by 5 bases and J by 3 bases, with 14 bases between the two germline ends. This CDR3 region has 15 residues. The germline V gene has CDR1 MNHNY and CDR2 SVGAGI (reference sequence).

The chain uses TRBV29-1 and TRBJ1-1; the D gene is possibly TRBD1 (5 bases). With 8 bases removed from V and 0 bases from J, the gap between germline ends came to 10 bases. The CDR3 contains 12 residues. Per the germline V gene, CDR1 is SQVTM and CDR2 is ANQGSEA. CDR3 sequence reads: CSTGRVNTEAFF. As DNA, the CDR3 is TGCAGCACGGGACGGGTGAACACTGAAGCTTTCTTT.

This clone was found a few times. The same CDR3 can be traced to other DNA sequences in this sample. The chain's CDR3 is CASSYTGPNQPQHF. Here the CDR3 DNA reads TGTGCCAGCAGTTACACCGGGCCAAATCAGCCCCAGCATTTT. The V gene is TRBV6-5, the J gene TRBJ1-5, with D unclear. Trimming cost V 2 bases and J 4 bases, with 9 bases left between them. CDR3 length equals 14 residues. Per the germline V gene, CDR1 is MNHEY and CDR2 is SVGAGI.

The chain employs TRBV29-1 and TRBJ2-1, with TRBD2 matching 15 bases. The CDR3 runs to 17 residues. Germline values: CDR1 SQVTM, CDR2 ANQGSEA. V lost 5 bases, J lost 0 bases, and 5 bases stayed unmatched. CDR3 loop: CSVHGTSGRSSYNEQFF. The CDR3 DNA reads as TGCAGCGTTCACGGGACTAGCGGGAGGAGCTCCTACAATGAGCAGTTCTTC.

V and J are TRBV7-7 and TRBJ2-7, with TRBD1 identical over 7 bases. V was pared by 5 bases and J by 2 bases, with 6 bases of the junction left unmatched. Germline V lookup: CDR1 SSHAT, CDR2 FNYEAQ (reference sequence). The CDR3 runs 14 residues. CDR3 DNA: TGTGCCAGCAGCACGGGACAGCCACCCTACGAGCAGTACTTC. Amino acids: CASSTGQPPYEQYF.

The J gene is TRBJ2-6, the V gene TRBV4-1; 8 bases map to TRBD1. There are 18 residues in the CDR3. The V gene's germline CDR1 is MGHRA and CDR2 YSYEKL. The junction had 7 bases not matched to a gene; V was cut back by 1 base and J by 2 bases. The CDR3 DNA reads TGCGCCAGCAGCCAAGGCCCACAGGGGGGAGCTGGGGCCAACGTCCTGACTTTC. Amino acid sequence: CASSQGPQGGAGANVLTF.

This chain connects TRBV30 to TRBJ2-1, with 9 bases lining up with TRBD2. This CDR3 spans 14 amino acids. With V trimmed by 3 bases and J by 8 bases, 8 bases remained unmatched. Germline loops: CDR1 GTSNPN, CDR2 SVGIG (reference sequence). In DNA form, the CDR3 reads TGTGCCTGGAGGAGGGCTAGCGGGAAGGATGAGCAGTTCTTC. It specifies CAWRRASGKDEQFF.

This clone was counted once. The J gene is TRBJ1-2, the V gene TRBV13; unclear D gene. CDR3 size: 13 residues. Trimming left V 4 bases short and J 7 bases short, with 13 bases between. Germline V gives CDR1 PRHDT, CDR2 FYEKMQ (reference sequence). The CDR3 DNA reads as TGTGCCAGCAGCTCCGGTGGAGGAAGTGGCTACACCTTC. Translated, it gives CASSSGGGSGYTF.